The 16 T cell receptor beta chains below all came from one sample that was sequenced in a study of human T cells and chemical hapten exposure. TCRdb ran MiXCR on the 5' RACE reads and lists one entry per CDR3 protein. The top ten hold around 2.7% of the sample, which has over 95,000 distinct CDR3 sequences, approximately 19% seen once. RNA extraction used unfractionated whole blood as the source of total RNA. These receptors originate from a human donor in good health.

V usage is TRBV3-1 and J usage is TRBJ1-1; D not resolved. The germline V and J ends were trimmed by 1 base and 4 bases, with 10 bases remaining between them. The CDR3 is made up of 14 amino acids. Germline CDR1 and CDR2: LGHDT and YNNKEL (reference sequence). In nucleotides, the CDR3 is TGTGCCAGCAGCCAAGTAGAGGGAACCACTGAAGCTTTCTTT. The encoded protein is CASSQVEGTTEAFF. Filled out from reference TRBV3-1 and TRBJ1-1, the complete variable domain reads DTAVSQTPKYLVTQMGNDKSIKCEQNLGHDTMYWYKQDSKKFLKIMFSYNNKELIINETVPNRFSPKSPDKAHLNLHINSLELGDSAVYFCASSQVEGTTEAFFGQGTRLTVV.

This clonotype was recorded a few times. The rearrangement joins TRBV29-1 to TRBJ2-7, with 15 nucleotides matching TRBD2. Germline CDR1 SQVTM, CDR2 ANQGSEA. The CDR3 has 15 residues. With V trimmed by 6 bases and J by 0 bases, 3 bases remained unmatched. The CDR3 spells CSVGLAGGSSYEQYF. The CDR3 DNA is TGCAGCGTGGGACTAGCGGGAGGATCCTCCTACGAGCAGTACTTC.

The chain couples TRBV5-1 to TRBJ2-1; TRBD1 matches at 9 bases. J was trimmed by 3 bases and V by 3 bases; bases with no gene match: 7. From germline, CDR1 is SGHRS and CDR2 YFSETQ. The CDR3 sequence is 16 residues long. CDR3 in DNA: TGCGCCAGCAGCTCCAGGACAGGGGACAGCTACAATGAGCAGTTCTTC. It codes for CASSSRTGDSYNEQFF. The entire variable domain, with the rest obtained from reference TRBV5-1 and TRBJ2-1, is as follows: KAGVTQTPRYLIKTRGQQVTLSCSPISGHRSVSWYQQTPGQGLQFLFEYFSETQRNKGNFPGRFSGRQFSNSRSEMNVSTLELGDSALYLCASSSRTGDSYNEQFFGPGTRLTVL.

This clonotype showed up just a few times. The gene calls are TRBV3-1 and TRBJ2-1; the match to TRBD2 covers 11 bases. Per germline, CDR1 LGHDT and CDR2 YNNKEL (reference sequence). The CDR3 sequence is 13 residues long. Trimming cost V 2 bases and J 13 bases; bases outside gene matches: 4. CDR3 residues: CASSQQLAGAQFF. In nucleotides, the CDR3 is TGTGCCAGCAGCCAACAACTAGCGGGAGCTCAGTTCTTC.

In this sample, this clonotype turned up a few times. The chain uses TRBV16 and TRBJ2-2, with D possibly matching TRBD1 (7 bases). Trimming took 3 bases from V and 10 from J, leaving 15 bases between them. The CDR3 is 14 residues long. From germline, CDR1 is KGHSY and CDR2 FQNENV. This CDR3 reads CASSHQGEVVELFF. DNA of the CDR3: TGTGCCAGCAGCCATCAGGGGGAGGTCGTGGAGCTGTTTTTT.

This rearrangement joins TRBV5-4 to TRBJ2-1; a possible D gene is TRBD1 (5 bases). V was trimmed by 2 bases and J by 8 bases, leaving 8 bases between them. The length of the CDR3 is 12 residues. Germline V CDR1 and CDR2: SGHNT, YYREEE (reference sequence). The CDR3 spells CASSFGRDEQFF. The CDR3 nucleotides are TGTGCCAGCAGCTTTGGCAGGGATGAGCAGTTCTTC. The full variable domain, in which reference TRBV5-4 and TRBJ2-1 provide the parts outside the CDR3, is ETGVTQSPTHLIKTRGQQVTLRCSSQSGHNTVSWYQQALGQGPQFIFQYYREEENGRGNFPPRFSGLQFPNYSSELNVNALELDDSALYLCASSFGRDEQFFGPGTRLTVL.

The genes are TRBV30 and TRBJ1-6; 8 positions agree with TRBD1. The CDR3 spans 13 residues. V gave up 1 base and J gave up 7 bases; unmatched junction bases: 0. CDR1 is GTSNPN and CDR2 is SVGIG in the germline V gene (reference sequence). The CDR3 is CAWSGDRNSPLHF. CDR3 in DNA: TGTGCCTGGAGTGGGGACAGGAATTCACCCCTCCACTTT.

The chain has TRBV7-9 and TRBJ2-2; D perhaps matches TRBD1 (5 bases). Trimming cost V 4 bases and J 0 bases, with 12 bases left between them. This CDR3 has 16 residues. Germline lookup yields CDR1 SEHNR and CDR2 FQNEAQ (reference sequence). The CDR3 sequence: CASSSRQYANTGELFF. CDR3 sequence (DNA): TGTGCCAGCAGCTCCCGACAGTATGCGAACACCGGGGAGCTGTTTTTT.

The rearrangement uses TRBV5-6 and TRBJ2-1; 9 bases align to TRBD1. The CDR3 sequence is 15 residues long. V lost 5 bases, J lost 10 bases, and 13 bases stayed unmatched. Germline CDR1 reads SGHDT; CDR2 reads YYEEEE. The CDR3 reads CASRPGQGFFWEQFF. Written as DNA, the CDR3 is TGTGCCAGCAGACCGGGACAGGGATTTTTTTGGGAGCAGTTCTTC.

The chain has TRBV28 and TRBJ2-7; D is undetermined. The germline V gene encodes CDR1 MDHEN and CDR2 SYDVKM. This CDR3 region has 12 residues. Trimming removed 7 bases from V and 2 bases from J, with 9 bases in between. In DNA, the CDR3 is TGTGCCAGCACCCGGAAGCCCTACGAGCAGTACTTC. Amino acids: CASTRKPYEQYF.

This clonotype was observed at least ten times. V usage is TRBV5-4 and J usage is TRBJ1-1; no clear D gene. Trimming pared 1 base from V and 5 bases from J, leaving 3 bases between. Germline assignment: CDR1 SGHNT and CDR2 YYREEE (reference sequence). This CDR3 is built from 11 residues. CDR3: CASSLRTEAFF. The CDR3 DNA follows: TGTGCCAGCAGCTTGAGAACTGAAGCTTTCTTT.

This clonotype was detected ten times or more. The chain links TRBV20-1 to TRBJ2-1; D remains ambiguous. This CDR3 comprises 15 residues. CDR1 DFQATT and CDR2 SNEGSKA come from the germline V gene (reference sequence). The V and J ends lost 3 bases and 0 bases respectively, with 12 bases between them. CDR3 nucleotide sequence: TGCAGTGCTAGCCCTCCGTCGAGCTCCTACAATGAGCAGTTCTTC. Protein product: CSASPPSSSYNEQFF.

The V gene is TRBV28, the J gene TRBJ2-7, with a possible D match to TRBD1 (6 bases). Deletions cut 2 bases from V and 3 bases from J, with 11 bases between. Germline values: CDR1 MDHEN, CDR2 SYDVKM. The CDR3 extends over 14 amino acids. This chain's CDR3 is CASSLPGQIYEQYF. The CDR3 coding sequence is TGTGCCAGCAGTTTACCCGGACAGATCTACGAGCAGTACTTC.

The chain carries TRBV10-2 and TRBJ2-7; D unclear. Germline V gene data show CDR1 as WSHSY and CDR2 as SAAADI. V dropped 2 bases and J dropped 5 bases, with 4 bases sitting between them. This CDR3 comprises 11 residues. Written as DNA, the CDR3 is TGCGCCAGCAGTGAGGGGGACGAGCAGTACTTC. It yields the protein CASSEGDEQYF.

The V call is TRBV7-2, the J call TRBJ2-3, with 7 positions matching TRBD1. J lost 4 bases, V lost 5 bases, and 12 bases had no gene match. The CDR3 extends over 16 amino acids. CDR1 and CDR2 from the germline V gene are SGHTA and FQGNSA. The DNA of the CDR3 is TGTGCCAGCAGCGAAAGACAGGGACGATGGGCAGATACGCAGTATTTT. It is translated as CASSERQGRWADTQYF.

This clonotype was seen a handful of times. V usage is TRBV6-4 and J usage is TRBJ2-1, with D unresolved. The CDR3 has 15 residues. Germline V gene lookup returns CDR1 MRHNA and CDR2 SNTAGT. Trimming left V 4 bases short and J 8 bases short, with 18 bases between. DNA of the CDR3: TGTGCCAGCAGTGCCAACACCGCCCCTCGCTATGAGCAGTTCTTC. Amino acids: CASSANTAPRYEQFF.